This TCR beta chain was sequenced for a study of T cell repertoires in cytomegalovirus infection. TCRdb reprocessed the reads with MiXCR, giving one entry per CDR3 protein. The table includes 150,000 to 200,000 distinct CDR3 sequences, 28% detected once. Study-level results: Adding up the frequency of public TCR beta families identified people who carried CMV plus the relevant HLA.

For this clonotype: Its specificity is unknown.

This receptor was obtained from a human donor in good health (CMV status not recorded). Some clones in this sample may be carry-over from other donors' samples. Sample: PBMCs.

The CDR3 coding sequence is TGTGCCAGCAGCTCCCCGTGGGGGGCCGACACCGGGGAGCTGTTTTTT. Protein product: CASSSPWGADTGELFF. The chain uses TRBV11-1 and TRBJ2-2, with D perhaps being TRBD1 or TRBD2 (6 bases each). From germline, CDR1 is SGHAT and CDR2 FQDESV (reference sequence). Trimming cost V 4 bases and J 3 bases, with 15 bases left between them. CDR3 size: 16 residues.